The 31 T cell receptor beta chains listed next were all sequenced from one sample in a study of T cells after yellow fever vaccination. TCRdb re-derived calls from the 5' RACE reads in MiXCR, one entry per CDR3 protein. Here the sample spans tens of thousands of distinct CDR3 sequences, around 7.7% being singletons. The starting material was CD8+ T cells sorted from PBMCs, obtained on the day of the yellow fever booster vaccination. Receptor source: a man younger than 45 who received the YFV17D yellow fever vaccine.

This clonotype has a handful of counts. V gene TRBV27 combines with J gene TRBJ2-1; D remains unclear. Germline V lookup: CDR1 MNHEY, CDR2 SMNVEV (reference sequence). There are 11 residues in the CDR3. The V gene lost 7 bases and the J gene lost 9 bases, with 10 bases spanning the gap. The CDR3 region is CASTSPREQFF. Here the CDR3 DNA reads TGTGCCAGCACCTCGCCGCGTGAGCAGTTCTTC.

The chain has TRBV7-9 and TRBJ2-7; 8 nucleotides line up with TRBD2. V gave up 1 base and J gave up 4 bases; unmatched junction bases: 12. CDR3 size: 17 residues. Germline lookup yields CDR1 SEHNR and CDR2 FQNEAQ (reference sequence). This CDR3 reads CASSLGQGGLAGYEQYF. The CDR3 coding sequence is TGTGCCAGCAGCTTAGGCCAAGGCGGGCTAGCGGGTTACGAGCAGTACTTC.

This clonotype was counted at least ten times. The J gene is TRBJ2-3, the V gene TRBV10-3; 8 bases line up with TRBD1. Germline CDR1 ENHRY, CDR2 SYGVKD. The CDR3 extends over 14 amino acids. V lost 7 bases and J lost 2; bases outside the gene matches: 5. The CDR3 bases are TGTGCCATCACCAAGACAGGGGCCACAGATACGCAGTATTTT. Its protein is CAITKTGATDTQYF.

This chain joins TRBV29-1 and TRBJ2-1, with TRBD1 matching over 7 bases. CDR3 length equals 14 residues. Germline-derived CDR1 and CDR2 are SQVTM and ANQGSEA. V trimming: 4 bases; J trimming: 7 bases; junction bases outside the gene matches: 10. CDR3 loop: CSVVGTVLMNEQFF. In DNA form, the CDR3 reads TGCAGCGTTGTTGGGACAGTACTAATGAATGAGCAGTTCTTC.

CDR3 nucleotide sequence: TGCAGTGCTAGAGACCGGTATTCCTACGAGCAGTACTTC. Amino acid sequence: CSARDRYSYEQYF. This chain joins TRBV29-1 and TRBJ2-7; D is uncertain. The CDR3 extends over 13 amino acids. Germline loops: CDR1 SQVTM, CDR2 ANQGSEA.

This chain links TRBV15 with TRBJ2-5; 7 bases align to TRBD2. Trimming cost V 1 base and J 5 bases; bases outside gene matches: 7. The length of the CDR3 is 15 residues. The germline V gene has CDR1 LNHNV and CDR2 YYDKDF (reference sequence). This CDR3 is CATSRGSGLHETQYF. DNA for the CDR3: TGTGCCACCAGCAGAGGTTCGGGACTACACGAGACCCAGTACTTC.

This clonotype appeared a few times. Written as DNA, the CDR3 is TGTGCCAGCAGTTACAGGGAAGCTGGGGCCAACGTCCTGACTTTC. As protein: CASSYREAGANVLTF. V usage is TRBV7-9 and J usage is TRBJ2-6, with D perhaps TRBD1 (6 bases). With 6 bases removed from V and 2 bases from J, the gap between germline ends came to 11 bases. The germline CDR1 and CDR2 sequences are SEHNR and FQNEAQ (reference sequence). The CDR3 consists of 15 residues.

This clonotype has just a few counts. The chain employs TRBV18 and TRBJ2-7, with TRBD1 identical over 7 bases. The CDR3 extends over 12 amino acids. Per the germline V gene, CDR1 is KGHSH and CDR2 is LQKENI. After removal of 8 bases from V and 3 bases from J, the junction contained 4 bases not matched to a gene. CDR3 nucleotides: TGTGCCAGCGGGGACAGTTTCTACGAGCAGTACTTC. Amino acid sequence: CASGDSFYEQYF.

There are many counts of this clonotype. The chain uses TRBV6-2 or TRBV6-3 and TRBJ1-1; TRBD1 matches 7 bases. Germline loops: CDR1 MNHEY, CDR2 SVGEGT. The CDR3 is 13 residues long. Unmatched junction bases numbered 6, after V lost 4 bases and J lost 7 bases. CDR3 DNA sequence: TGTGCCAGCAGTTCTTGGGACAGCCTTGAAGCTTTCTTT. Translation gives CASSSWDSLEAFF.

This clonotype came up a few times. The CDR3 DNA is TGCAGTGCCGAGAAGACAGGGGAGCACTATGGCTACACCTTC. Encoded protein: CSAEKTGEHYGYTF. The genes are TRBV20-1 and TRBJ1-2, with 8 positions matching TRBD1. The CDR3 covers 14 residues. Germline trimming cut 6 bases from V and 3 bases from J; bases unmatched to any gene: 9. The germline gives CDR1 DFQATT, CDR2 SNEGSKA (reference sequence).

The CDR3 nucleotides read TGTGCCAGCATGGGGACAGGCAACAATGAGCAGTTCTTC. This gives the protein CASMGTGNNEQFF. The J gene is TRBJ2-1, the V gene TRBV27; 8 bases fit TRBD1. Germline V gene data show CDR1 as MNHEY and CDR2 as SMNVEV (reference sequence). This CDR3 comprises 13 residues. The V segment lost 7 bases and the J segment 5 bases; nucleotides outside the gene matches: 4.

The CDR3 DNA reads TGCAGTGCTCGGACATCCGGTATTGAAGGCTACACCTTC. Its translation is CSARTSGIEGYTF. This chain connects TRBV20-1 to TRBJ1-2; tentatively, D is TRBD1 (5 bases). Trimming removed 5 bases at V and 8 bases at J, with 18 bases between. The length of the CDR3 is 13 residues. CDR1 and CDR2 from the germline V gene are DFQATT and SNEGSKA (reference sequence).

This clonotype showed up just a few times. The CDR3 is CASSLLAGGREQFF. The CDR3 region has the DNA TGTGCCAGCAGCTTGCTGGCGGGAGGTCGGGAGCAGTTCTTC. This chain connects TRBV5-6 to TRBJ2-1; 8 positions agree with TRBD2. Trimming removed 1 base from V and 10 bases from J; junction bases left unmatched: 7. This CDR3 region has 14 residues. Germline V gene data show CDR1 as SGHDT and CDR2 as YYEEEE.

In this sample, this clonotype turned up many times. The rearrangement joins TRBV7-9 to TRBJ1-1; D possibly corresponds to TRBD1 (5 bases). With 3 bases removed from V and 0 bases from J, the gap between germline ends came to 8 bases. Germline CDR1 is SEHNR and CDR2 is FQNEAQ (reference sequence). The CDR3 extends over 14 amino acids. This CDR3 is CASSFQGLNTEAFF. CDR3 in DNA: TGTGCCAGCAGCTTTCAGGGATTGAACACTGAAGCTTTCTTT.

The V call is TRBV7-9, the J call TRBJ2-1, with D possibly being TRBD2 (5 bases). In germline, CDR1 is SEHNR, CDR2 FQNEAQ (reference sequence). The CDR3 sequence is 12 residues long. Between the trimmed V and J ends, which lost 6 bases and 8 bases, there was a span of 11 bases. CDR3 amino acids: CASSQEVYEQFF. The CDR3 region has the DNA TGTGCCAGCAGTCAGGAGGTTTATGAGCAGTTCTTC.

This clonotype appeared many times. This sequence joins TRBV7-9 and TRBJ2-1, with 9 positions matching TRBD2. V was pared by 5 bases and J by 4 bases, with 6 bases of the junction left unmatched. The CDR3 extends over 15 amino acids. CDR1 is SEHNR, CDR2 FQNEAQ, per germline (reference sequence). The CDR3 sequence: CASSPGLAEYNEQFF. The CDR3 DNA reads as TGTGCCAGCAGCCCGGGACTAGCAGAATACAATGAGCAGTTCTTC.

The V call is TRBV13, the J call TRBJ2-2, with 15 bases that match TRBD2. V lost 5 bases, J lost 4 bases, and 5 bases stayed unmatched. From germline, CDR1 is PRHDT and CDR2 FYEKMQ (reference sequence). The length of the CDR3 is 17 residues. As DNA, the CDR3 is TGTGCCAGCAGCCCGGGACTAGCGGGAGGACGCACCGGGGAGCTGTTTTTT. It is translated as CASSPGLAGGRTGELFF.

The chain combines TRBV2 with TRBJ2-7; D unresolved. The germline V gene has CDR1 SNHLY and CDR2 FYNNEI. This CDR3 region has 12 residues. The germline V and J ends were trimmed by 6 bases and 5 bases, with 11 bases remaining between them. CDR3 nucleotide sequence: TGTGCCAGCAGAATCCTACTCCACGAGCAGTACTTC. Its translation is CASRILLHEQYF.

The chain carries TRBV11-1 and TRBJ2-3; maybe TRBD1 (5 bases). The CDR3 spans 19 residues. Germline CDR1 and CDR2: SGHAT and FQDESV (reference sequence). Trimming stripped 1 base from V and 2 bases from J, with 22 bases between. DNA of the CDR3: TGTGCCAGCAGCTTAGAGGGGTCTGACAGACATGGGGACACAGATACGCAGTATTTT. Translation: CASSLEGSDRHGDTDTQYF.

The V call is TRBV15, the J call TRBJ2-1; weak D call: TRBD2 (5 bases). This CDR3 has 15 residues. V shed 7 bases and J shed 2 bases, with 15 bases lying between them. The germline V gene encodes CDR1 LNHNV and CDR2 YYDKDF (reference sequence). The CDR3 DNA reads as TGTGCCACCATAAATCACGGGAACCCCTACAATGAGCAGTTCTTC. Protein: CATINHGNPYNEQFF.

This clonotype was detected only a few times. The rearrangement uses TRBV7-8 and TRBJ2-1; D is uncertain. V gave up 5 bases and J gave up 5 bases, with 13 bases separating them. Germline loops: CDR1 SGHVS, CDR2 FQNEAQ. The CDR3 covers 14 residues. For the CDR3, the DNA is TGTGCCAGCAGCCCCGGGCAGGCGGACAATGAGCAGTTCTTC. It translates to CASSPGQADNEQFF.

The gene calls are TRBV6-5 and TRBJ1-5; 7 positions match TRBD1. CDR1 and CDR2 (germline): MNHEY, SVGAGI. The CDR3 consists of 15 residues. The J segment lost 0 bases and the V segment lost 4 bases, leaving 3 bases of the junction unmatched. The CDR3 sequence: CASSSGTDSNQPQHF. DNA for the CDR3: TGTGCCAGCAGTTCGGGGACAGATAGCAATCAGCCCCAGCATTTT.

The chain employs TRBV2 and TRBJ1-5; perhaps TRBD1 as D (6 bases). CDR3 length equals 15 residues. Trimming stripped 4 bases from V and 5 bases from J, with 15 bases between. In germline, CDR1 is SNHLY, CDR2 FYNNEI. The CDR3 sequence: CASSGMTGIYQPQHF. DNA of the CDR3: TGTGCCAGCAGTGGGATGACAGGCATATATCAGCCCCAGCATTTT.

This clonotype has at least ten counts. J is TRBJ2-6 and V is TRBV7-2; 8 bases agree with TRBD2. The CDR3 has 17 amino acids. V lost 2 bases, J lost 4 bases, and 7 bases stayed unmatched. CDR1 SGHTA and CDR2 FQGNSA come from the germline V gene. The CDR3 coding sequence is TGTGCCAGCAGCTTAATCGGGAGGGCTGTGGGGGCCAACGTCCTGACTTTC. This encodes CASSLIGRAVGANVLTF.

This chain connects TRBV20-1 to TRBJ2-1; D might be TRBD1 or TRBD2, each matching 6 bases. Germline V gene sequence: CDR1 DFQATT, CDR2 SNEGSKA (reference sequence). The CDR3 totals 12 residues. The CDR3 DNA reads as TGCGGCCAGGGGTCGGGAGAGGTGCAGCAGTTCTTC. As protein: CGQGSGEVQQFF.

Only a few counts were recorded for this clonotype. The J gene is TRBJ2-7, the V gene TRBV5-1, with 9 nucleotides matching TRBD1. Germline V gene sequence: CDR1 SGHRS, CDR2 YFSETQ. The trim removed 6 bases at V and 5 bases at J, leaving 15 bases unmatched. This CDR3 is 16 amino acids long. The CDR3 nucleotides read TGCGCCAGCAAAAGAACGATGGACAGGGGACCTCACGAGCAGTACTTC. Its protein product is CASKRTMDRGPHEQYF.

The table lists this clonotype with a few counts. This chain connects TRBV7-9 to TRBJ1-1; no firm D call. This CDR3 comprises 14 residues. Germline-derived CDR1 and CDR2 are SEHNR and FQNEAQ (reference sequence). Between the trimmed V and J ends, which lost 4 bases and 5 bases, there was a span of 14 bases. The CDR3 nucleotides are TGTGCCAGCAGCTCAGACACGGCGGGGACTGAAGCTTTCTTT. Its translation is CASSSDTAGTEAFF.

This clonotype showed up many times. The gene calls are TRBV5-5 and TRBJ1-1; D call uncertain. V dropped 0 bases and J dropped 6 bases, with 9 bases sitting between them. This CDR3 has 13 residues. The germline gives CDR1 SGHKS, CDR2 YYEKEE (reference sequence). The CDR3 reads CASSLGGDPEAFF. CDR3 bases: TGTGCCAGCAGCTTGGGAGGTGATCCTGAAGCTTTCTTT.

This clonotype was counted ten times or more. This chain uses TRBV12-3 or TRBV12-4 with TRBJ2-1, with unresolved D. The CDR3 extends over 11 amino acids. V was cut by 6 bases and J by 4 bases, with 4 bases left in between. The CDR3 DNA is TGTGCCAGCAGCTATTACAATGAGCAGTTCTTC. Translating it yields CASSYYNEQFF.

This clonotype was detected only a few times. This chain links TRBV10-3 with TRBJ2-3; D possibly corresponds to TRBD1 (5 bases). The CDR3 runs 15 residues. V gave up 2 bases and J gave up 5 bases, with 14 bases separating them. The germline V gene has CDR1 ENHRY and CDR2 SYGVKD. DNA for the CDR3: TGTGCCATCAGTGAGAAGGGCTACCAGGGAGATACGCAGTATTTT. Translating it yields CAISEKGYQGDTQYF.

The chain links TRBV7-2 to TRBJ2-1, with D maybe TRBD1 (6 bases). The V gene's germline CDR1 is SGHTA and CDR2 FQGNSA. Between the trimmed V and J ends, which lost 1 base and 0 bases, there was a span of 10 bases. This CDR3 has 16 residues. CDR3 DNA: TGTGCCAGCAGCTTAGGACAGGTTTCCTCCTACAATGAGCAGTTCTTC. Residues: CASSLGQVSSYNEQFF.